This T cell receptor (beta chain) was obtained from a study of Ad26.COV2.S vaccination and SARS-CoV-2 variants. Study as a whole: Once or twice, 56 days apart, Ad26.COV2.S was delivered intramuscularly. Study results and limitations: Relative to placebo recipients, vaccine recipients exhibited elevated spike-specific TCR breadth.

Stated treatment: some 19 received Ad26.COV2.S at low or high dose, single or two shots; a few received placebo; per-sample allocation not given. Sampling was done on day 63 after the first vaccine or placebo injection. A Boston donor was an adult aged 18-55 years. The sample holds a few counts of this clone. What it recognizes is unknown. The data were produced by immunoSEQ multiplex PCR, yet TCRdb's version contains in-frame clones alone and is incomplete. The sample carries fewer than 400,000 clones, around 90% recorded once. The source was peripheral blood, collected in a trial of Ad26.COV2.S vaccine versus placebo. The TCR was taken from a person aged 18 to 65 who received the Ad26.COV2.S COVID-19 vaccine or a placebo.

The CDR3 here is CASSYSGAYGYTF. The CDR3 nucleotides read TGTGCCAGCAGTTACTCCGGGGCCTATGGCTACACCTTC. The gene calls are TRBV6-2 or TRBV6-3 and TRBJ1-2; tentative D call: TRBD1 (5 bases). Trimming cost V 0 bases and J 4 bases, with 6 bases left between them. The germline gives CDR1 MNHEY, CDR2 SVGEGT. The length of the CDR3 is 13 residues.